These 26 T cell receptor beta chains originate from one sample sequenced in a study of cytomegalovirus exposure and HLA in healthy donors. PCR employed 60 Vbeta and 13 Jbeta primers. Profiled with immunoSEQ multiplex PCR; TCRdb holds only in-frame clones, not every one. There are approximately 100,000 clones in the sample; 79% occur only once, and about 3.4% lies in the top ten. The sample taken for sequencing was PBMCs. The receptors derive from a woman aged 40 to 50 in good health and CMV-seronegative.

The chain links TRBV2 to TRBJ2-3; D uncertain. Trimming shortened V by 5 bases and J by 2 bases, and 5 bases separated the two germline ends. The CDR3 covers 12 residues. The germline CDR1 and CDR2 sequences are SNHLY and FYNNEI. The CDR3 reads CASSTYTDTQYF. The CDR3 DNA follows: TGTGCCAGCAGTACATACACAGATACGCAGTATTTT.

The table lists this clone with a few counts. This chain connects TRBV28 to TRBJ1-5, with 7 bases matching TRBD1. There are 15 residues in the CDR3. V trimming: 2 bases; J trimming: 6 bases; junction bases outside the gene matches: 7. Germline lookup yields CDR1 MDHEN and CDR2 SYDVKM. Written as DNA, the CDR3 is TGTGCCAGCAGTTTAGACAGGGTGGCCGGTCAGCCCCAGCATTTT. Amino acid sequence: CASSLDRVAGQPQHF.

CDR3 protein: CASSYDDRGPGELFF. In DNA, the CDR3 is TGTGCCAGCAGCTACGACGACAGGGGGCCCGGGGAGCTGTTTTTT. The chain uses TRBV7-9 and TRBJ2-2, with 10 bases that match TRBD1. Germline trimming cut 4 bases from V and 6 bases from J; bases unmatched to any gene: 5. CDR3 length: 15 residues. Germline V gives CDR1 SEHNR, CDR2 FQNEAQ (reference sequence).

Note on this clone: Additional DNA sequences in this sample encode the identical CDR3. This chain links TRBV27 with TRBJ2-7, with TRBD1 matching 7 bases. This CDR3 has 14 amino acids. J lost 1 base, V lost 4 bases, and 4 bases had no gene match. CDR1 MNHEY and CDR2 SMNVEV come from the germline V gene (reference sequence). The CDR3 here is CASSSTGSSYEQYF. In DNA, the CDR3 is TGTGCCAGCAGTTCGACAGGGAGTTCCTACGAGCAGTACTTC.

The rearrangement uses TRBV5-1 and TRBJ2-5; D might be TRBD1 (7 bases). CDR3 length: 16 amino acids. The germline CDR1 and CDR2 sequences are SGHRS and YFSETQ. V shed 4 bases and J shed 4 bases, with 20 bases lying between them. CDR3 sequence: CASSPGGQLYGETQYF. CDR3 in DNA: TGCGCCAGCAGCCCCGGGGGACAGCTCTATGGAGAGACCCAGTACTTC. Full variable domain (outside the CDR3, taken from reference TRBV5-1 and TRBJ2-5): KAGVTQTPRYLIKTRGQQVTLSCSPISGHRSVSWYQQTPGQGLQFLFEYFSETQRNKGNFPGRFSGRQFSNSRSEMNVSTLELGDSALYLCASSPGGQLYGETQYFGPGTRLLVL.

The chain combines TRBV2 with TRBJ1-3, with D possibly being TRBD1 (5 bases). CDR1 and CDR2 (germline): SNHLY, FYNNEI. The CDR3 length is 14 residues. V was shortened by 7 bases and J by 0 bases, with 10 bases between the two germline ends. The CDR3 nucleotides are TGTGCCAGCAAACAGGCTAACTCTGGAAACACCATATATTTT. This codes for CASKQANSGNTIYF.

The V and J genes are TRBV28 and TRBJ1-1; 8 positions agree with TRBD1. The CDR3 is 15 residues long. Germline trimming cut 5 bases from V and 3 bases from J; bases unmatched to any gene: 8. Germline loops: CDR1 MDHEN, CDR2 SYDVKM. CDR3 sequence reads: CASSPLDRADTEAFF. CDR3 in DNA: TGTGCCAGCAGTCCCCTGGACAGGGCGGACACTGAAGCTTTCTTT.

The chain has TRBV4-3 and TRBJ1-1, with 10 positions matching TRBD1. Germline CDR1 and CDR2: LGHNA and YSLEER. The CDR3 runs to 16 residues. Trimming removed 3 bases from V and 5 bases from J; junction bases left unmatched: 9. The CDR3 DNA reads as TGCGCCAGCAGCCAGAAAACCGGGACAGGGGAGACTGAAGCTTTCTTT. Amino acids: CASSQKTGTGETEAFF.

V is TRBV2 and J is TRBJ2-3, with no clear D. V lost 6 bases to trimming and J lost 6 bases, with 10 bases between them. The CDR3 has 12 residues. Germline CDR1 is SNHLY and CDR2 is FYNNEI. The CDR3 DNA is TGTGCCAGCAGGATAAGAGGCGATACGCAGTATTTT. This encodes CASRIRGDTQYF.

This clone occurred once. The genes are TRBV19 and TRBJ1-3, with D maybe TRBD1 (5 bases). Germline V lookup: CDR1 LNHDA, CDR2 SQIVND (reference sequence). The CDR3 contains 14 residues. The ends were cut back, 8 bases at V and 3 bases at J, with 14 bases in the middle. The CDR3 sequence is CASELRGIGNTIYF. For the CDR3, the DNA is TGTGCCAGTGAACTAAGGGGAATTGGAAACACCATATATTTT.

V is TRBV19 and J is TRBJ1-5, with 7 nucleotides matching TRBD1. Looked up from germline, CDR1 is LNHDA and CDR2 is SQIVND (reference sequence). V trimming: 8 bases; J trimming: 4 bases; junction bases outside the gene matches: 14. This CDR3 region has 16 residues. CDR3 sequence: CASSPGHDRENQPQHF. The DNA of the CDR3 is TGTGCCAGTTCCCCAGGTCATGACAGGGAGAATCAGCCCCAGCATTTT. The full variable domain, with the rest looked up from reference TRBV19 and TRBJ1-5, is DGGITQSPKYLFRKEGQNVTLSCEQNLNHDAMYWYRQDPGQGLRLIYYSQIVNDFQKGDIAEGYSVSREKKESFPLTVTSAQKNPTAFYLCASSPGHDRENQPQHFGDGTRLSIL.

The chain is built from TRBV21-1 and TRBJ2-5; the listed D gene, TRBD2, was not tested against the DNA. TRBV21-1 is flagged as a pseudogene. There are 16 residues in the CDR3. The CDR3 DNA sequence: TGTGCCAGCAGCAGCGGGACTAGCGGGGGGCAAGAGACCCAGTACTTC. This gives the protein CASSSGTSGGQETQYF.

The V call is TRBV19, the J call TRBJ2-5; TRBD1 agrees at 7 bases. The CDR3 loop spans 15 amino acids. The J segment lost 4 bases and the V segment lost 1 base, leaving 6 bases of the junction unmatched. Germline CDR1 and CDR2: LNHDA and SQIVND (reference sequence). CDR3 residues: CASSIGTGVTETQYF. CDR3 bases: TGTGCCAGTAGTATAGGAACAGGGGTAACAGAGACCCAGTACTTC.

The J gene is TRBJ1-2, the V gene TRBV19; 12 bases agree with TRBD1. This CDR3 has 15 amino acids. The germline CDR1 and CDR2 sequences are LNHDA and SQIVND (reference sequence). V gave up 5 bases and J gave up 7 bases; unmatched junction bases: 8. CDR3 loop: CASSALGTGGAGYTF. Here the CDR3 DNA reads TGTGCCAGTAGTGCCCTCGGGACAGGGGGCGCTGGCTACACCTTC.

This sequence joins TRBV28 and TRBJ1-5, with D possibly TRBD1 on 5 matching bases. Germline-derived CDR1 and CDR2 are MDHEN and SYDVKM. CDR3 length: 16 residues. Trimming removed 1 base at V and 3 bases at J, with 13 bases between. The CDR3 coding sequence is TGTGCCAGCAGTTTATCCCCCCGACAGCCCAATCAGCCCCAGCATTTT. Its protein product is CASSLSPRQPNQPQHF.

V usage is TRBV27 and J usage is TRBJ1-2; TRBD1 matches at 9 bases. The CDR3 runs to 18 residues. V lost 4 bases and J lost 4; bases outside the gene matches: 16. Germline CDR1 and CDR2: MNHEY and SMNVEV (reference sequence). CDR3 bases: TGTGCCAGCAGTTCTCGGCGGGACAGGGATACTTGGGGCTATGGCTACACCTTC. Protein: CASSSRRDRDTWGYGYTF.

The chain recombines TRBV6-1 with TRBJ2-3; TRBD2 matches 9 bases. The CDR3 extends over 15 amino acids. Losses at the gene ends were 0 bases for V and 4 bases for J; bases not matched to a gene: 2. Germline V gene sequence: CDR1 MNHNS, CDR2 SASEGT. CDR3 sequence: CASSEAAGGSDTQYF. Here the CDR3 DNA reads TGTGCCAGCAGTGAAGCGGCGGGAGGGTCAGATACGCAGTATTTT.

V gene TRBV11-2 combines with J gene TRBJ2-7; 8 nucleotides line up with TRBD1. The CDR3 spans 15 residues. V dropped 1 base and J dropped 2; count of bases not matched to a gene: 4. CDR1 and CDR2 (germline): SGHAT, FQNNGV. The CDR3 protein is CASSLGDRGAYEQYF. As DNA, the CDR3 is TGTGCCAGCAGCTTAGGAGACAGGGGAGCCTACGAGCAGTACTTC.

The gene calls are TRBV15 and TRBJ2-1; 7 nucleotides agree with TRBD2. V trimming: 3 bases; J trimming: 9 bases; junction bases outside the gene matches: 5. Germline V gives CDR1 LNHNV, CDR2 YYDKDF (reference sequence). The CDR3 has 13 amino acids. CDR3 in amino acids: CATSSSWEGEQFF. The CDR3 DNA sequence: TGTGCCACCAGCAGTTCCTGGGAGGGTGAGCAGTTCTTC.

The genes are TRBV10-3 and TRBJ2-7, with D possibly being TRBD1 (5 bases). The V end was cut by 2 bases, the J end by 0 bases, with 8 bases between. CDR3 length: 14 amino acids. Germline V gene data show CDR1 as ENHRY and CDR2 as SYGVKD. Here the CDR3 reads CAISERQGSYEQYF. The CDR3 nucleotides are TGTGCCATCAGTGAGAGGCAGGGCTCCTACGAGCAGTACTTC.

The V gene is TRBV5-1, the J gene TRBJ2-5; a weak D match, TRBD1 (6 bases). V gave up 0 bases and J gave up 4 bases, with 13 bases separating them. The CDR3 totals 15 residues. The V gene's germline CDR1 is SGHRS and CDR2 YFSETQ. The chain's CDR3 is CASSLVRGAGETQYF. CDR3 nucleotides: TGCGCCAGCAGCTTGGTCAGGGGAGCAGGAGAGACCCAGTACTTC.

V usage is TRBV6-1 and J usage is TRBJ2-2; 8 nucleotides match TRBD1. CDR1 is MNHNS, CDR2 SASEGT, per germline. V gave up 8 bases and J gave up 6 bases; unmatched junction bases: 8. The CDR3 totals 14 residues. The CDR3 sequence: CASQDRGKAGELFF. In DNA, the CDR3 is TGTGCCAGCCAAGACAGGGGAAAGGCCGGGGAGCTGTTTTTT.

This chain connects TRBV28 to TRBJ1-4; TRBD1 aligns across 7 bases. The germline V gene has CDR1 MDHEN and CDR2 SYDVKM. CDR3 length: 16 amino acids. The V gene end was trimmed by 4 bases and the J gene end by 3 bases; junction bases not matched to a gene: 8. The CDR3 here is CASSSTGILANEKLFF. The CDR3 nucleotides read TGTGCCAGCAGTTCGACAGGGATACTAGCTAATGAAAAACTGTTTTTT.

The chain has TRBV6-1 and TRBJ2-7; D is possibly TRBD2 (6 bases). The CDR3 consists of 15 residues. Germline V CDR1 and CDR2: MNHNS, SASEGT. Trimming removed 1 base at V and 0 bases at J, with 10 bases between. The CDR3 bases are TGTGCCAGCAGTGAAGTTGGGGGGAGCTCCTACGAGCAGTACTTC. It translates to CASSEVGGSSYEQYF.

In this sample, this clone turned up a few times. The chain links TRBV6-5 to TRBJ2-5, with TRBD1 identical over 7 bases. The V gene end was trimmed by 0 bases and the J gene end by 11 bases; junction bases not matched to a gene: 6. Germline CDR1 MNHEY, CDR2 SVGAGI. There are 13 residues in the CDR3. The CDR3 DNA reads TGTGCCAGCAGTTACTCGGGGACAGTGGAGCAGTACTTC. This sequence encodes CASSYSGTVEQYF.

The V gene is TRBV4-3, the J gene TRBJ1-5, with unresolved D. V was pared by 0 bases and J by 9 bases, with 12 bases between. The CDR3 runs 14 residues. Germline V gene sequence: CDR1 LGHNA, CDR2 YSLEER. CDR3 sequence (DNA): TGCGCCAGCAGCCAAGATGTGGCAGCGCCGCCCCAGCATTTT. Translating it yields CASSQDVAAPPQHF.